Sequencing of this TCR beta chain was carried out in a study of blood T cell repertoires in COVID-19. Assay used: immunoSEQ multiplex PCR; TCRdb lists only in-frame clones, some missing. Of some 150,000 clones listed, roughly 80% are singletons. Specimen: peripheral blood. The source of this sequence is a woman aged 55-75 years with COVID-19, enrolled during active disease.

The CDR3, as DNA: TGCGCCAGCAGCCAAAGGGCAGGGAAGGGCACAGATACGCAGTATTTT. Protein product: CASSQRAGKGTDTQYF. The chain uses TRBV4-1 and TRBJ2-3, with D maybe TRBD1 (5 bases). V was cut by 2 bases and J by 1 base, with 13 bases left in between. The germline gives CDR1 MGHRA, CDR2 YSYEKL. The CDR3 is made up of 16 amino acids.